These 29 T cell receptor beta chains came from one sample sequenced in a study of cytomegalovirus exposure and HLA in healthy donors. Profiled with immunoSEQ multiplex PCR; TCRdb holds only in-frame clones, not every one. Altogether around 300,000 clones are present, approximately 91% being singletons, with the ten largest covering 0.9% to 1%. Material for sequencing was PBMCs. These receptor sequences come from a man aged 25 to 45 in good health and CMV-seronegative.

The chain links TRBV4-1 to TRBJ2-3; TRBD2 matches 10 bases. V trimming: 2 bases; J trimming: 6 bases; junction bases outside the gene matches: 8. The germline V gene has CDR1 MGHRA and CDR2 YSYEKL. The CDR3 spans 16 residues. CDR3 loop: CASSQRTSGLGDTQYF. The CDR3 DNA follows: TGCGCCAGCAGCCAAAGGACTAGCGGACTAGGGGATACGCAGTATTTT.

Here the CDR3 reads CSVEDERGLDTF. The CDR3, as DNA: TGCAGCGTTGAAGATGAGAGGGGGCTTGACACCTTC. The chain employs TRBV29-1 and TRBJ1-2; 7 nucleotides agree with TRBD1. The V gene's germline CDR1 is SQVTM and CDR2 ANQGSEA. The CDR3 contains 12 residues. V lost 0 bases, J lost 12 bases, and 7 bases stayed unmatched.

The CDR3 DNA reads TGCGCCAGCAGCTCAGCGGGGACCTCCTACGAGCAGTACTTC. It codes for CASSSAGTSYEQYF. The rearrangement uses TRBV5-1 and TRBJ2-7, with 7 bases identical to TRBD2. The CDR3 length is 14 residues. V shed 3 bases, J shed 0 bases, and the junction held 3 bases outside the gene matches. Germline CDR1 SGHRS, CDR2 YFSETQ.

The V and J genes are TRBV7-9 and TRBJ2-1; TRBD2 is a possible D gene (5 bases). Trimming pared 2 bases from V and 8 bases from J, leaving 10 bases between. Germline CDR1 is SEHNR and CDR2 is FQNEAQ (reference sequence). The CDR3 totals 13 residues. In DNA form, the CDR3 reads TGTGCCAGCAGCTTACGGGGTTCGGATGAGCAGTTCTTC. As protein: CASSLRGSDEQFF.

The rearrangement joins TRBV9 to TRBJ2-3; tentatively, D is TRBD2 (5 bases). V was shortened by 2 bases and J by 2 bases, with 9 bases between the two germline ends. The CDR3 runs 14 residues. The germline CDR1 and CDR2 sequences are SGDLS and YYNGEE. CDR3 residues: CASSVDYSTDTQYF. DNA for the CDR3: TGTGCCAGCAGCGTTGACTATTCCACAGATACGCAGTATTTT. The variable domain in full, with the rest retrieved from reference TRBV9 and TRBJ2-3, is DSGVTQTPKHLITATGQRVTLRCSPRSGDLSVYWYQQSLDQGLQFLIQYYNGEERAKGNILERFSAQQFPDLHSELNLSSLELGDSALYFCASSVDYSTDTQYFGPGTRLTVL.

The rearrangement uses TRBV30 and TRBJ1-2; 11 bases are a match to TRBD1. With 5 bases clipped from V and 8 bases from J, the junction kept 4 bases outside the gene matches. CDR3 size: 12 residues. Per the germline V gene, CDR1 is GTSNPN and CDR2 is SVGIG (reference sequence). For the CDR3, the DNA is TGTGCCTGGGGGGACAGGGGGAGAGGCTACACCTTC. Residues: CAWGDRGRGYTF.

The CDR3 is CASRGLYGYTF. The CDR3 region has the DNA TGTGCCAGCAGAGGACTCTATGGCTACACCTTC. The chain carries TRBV6-5 and TRBJ1-2; D is ambiguous. V lost 6 bases and J 4 bases, leaving 6 bases between the germline ends. Germline V gives CDR1 MNHEY, CDR2 SVGAGI. This CDR3 has 11 residues.

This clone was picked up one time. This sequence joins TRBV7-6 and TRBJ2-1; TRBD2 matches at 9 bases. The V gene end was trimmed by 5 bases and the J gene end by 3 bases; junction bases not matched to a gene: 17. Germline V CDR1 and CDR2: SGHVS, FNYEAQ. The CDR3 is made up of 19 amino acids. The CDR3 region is CASSGKLGTASGDYNEQFF. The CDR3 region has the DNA TGTGCCAGCAGCGGCAAGTTGGGTACGGCTAGCGGGGACTACAATGAGCAGTTCTTC.

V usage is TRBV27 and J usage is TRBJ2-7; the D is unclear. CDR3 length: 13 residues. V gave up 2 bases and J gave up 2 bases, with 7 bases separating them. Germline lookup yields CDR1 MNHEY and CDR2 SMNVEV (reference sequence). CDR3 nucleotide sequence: TGTGCCAGCAGTTTAACAGCCACCTACGAGCAGTACTTC. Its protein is CASSLTATYEQYF.

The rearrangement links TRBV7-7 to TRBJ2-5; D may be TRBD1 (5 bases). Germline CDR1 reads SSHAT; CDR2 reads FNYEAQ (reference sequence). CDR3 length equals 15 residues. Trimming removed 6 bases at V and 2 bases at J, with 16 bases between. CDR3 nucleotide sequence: TGTGCCAGCAGTTCGGCAAGTACAGGACAAGAGACCCAGTACTTC. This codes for CASSSASTGQETQYF.

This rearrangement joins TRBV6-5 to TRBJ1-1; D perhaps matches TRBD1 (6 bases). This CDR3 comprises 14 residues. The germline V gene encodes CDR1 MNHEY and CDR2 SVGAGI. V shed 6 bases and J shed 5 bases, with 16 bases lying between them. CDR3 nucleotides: TGTGCCAGCAGCCTTAAGGGGGGGCGAACTGAAGCTTTCTTT. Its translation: CASSLKGGRTEAFF.

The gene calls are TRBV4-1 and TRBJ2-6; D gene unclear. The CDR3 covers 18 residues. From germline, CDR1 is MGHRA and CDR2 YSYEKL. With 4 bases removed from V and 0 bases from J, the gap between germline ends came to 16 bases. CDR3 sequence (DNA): TGCGCCAGCAGCCCGCTGTCTCCCAAGCTCTCTGGGGCCAACGTCCTGACTTTC. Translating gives CASSPLSPKLSGANVLTF.

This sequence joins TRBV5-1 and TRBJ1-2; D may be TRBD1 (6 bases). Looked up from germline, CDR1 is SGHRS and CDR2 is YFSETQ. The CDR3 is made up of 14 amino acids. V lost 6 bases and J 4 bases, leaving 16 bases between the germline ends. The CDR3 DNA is TGCGCCAGCAAGCCCGAACAGGGCCCCTATGGCTACACCTTC. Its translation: CASKPEQGPYGYTF.

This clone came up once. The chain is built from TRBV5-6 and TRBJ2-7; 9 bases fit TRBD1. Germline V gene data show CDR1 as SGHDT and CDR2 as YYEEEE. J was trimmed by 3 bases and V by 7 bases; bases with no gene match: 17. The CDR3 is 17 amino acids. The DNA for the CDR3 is TGTGCCAGCTCCAGACGGGACAGGGTTTTAGTTGGCTACGAGCAGTACTTC. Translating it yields CASSRRDRVLVGYEQYF.

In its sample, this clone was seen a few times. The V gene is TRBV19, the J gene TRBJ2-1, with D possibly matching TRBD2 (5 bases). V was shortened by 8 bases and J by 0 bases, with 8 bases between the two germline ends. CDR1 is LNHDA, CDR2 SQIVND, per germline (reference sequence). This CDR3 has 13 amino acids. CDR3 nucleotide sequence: TGTGCCAGTCCGGACTGCTCCTACAATGAGCAGTTCTTC. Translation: CASPDCSYNEQFF.

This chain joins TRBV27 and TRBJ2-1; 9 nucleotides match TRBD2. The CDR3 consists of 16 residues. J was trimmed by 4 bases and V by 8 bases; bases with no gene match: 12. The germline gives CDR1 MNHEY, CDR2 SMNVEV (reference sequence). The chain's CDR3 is CASAPGTSRIYNEQFF. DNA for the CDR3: TGTGCCAGCGCCCCCGGGACTAGCCGAATATACAATGAGCAGTTCTTC.

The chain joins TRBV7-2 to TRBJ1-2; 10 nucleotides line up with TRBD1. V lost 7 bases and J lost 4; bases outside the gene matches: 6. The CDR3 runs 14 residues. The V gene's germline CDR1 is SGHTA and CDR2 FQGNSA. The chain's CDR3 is CASNGQGGTYGYTF. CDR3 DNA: TGTGCCAGCAACGGACAGGGGGGGACCTATGGCTACACCTTC.

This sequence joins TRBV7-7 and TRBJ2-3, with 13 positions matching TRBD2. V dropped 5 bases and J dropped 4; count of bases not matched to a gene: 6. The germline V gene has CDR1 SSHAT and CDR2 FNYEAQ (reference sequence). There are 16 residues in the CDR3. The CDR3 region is CASSQLAGGPADTQYF. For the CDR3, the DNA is TGTGCCAGCAGCCAACTAGCGGGGGGGCCTGCAGATACGCAGTATTTT.

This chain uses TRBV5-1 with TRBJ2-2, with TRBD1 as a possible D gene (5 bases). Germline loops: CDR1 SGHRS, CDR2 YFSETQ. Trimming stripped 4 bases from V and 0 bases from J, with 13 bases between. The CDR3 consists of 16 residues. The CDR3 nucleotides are TGCGCCAGCAGCGTGAAGACAGCAACGAACACCGGGGAGCTGTTTTTT. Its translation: CASSVKTATNTGELFF.

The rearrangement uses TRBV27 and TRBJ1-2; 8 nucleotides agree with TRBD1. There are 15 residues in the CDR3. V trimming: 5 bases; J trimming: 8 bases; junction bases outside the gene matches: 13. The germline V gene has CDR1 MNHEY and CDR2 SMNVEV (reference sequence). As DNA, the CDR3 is TGTGCCAGCAGTAATTGGGACAGGACGTTGAGCGGCTACACCTTC. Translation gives CASSNWDRTLSGYTF.

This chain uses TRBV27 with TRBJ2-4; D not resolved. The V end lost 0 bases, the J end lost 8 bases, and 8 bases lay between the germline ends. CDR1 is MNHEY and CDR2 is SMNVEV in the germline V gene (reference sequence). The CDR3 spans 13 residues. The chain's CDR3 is CASSLSLRDIQYF. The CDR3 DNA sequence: TGTGCCAGCAGTTTATCCCTACGGGACATTCAGTACTTC.

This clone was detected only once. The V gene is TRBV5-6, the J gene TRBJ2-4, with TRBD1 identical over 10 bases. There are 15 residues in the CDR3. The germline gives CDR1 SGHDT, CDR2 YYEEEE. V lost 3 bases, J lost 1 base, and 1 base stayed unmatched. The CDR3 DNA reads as TGTGCCAGCAGCTGGGACAGGGGTGCCAAAAACATTCAGTACTTC. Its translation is CASSWDRGAKNIQYF.

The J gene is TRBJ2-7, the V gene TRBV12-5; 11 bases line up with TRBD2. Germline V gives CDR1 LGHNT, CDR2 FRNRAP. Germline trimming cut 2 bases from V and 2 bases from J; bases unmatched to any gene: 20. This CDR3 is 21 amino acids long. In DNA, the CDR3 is TGTGCTAGTGGTTTGCCTACCCTACTAGCGGGGGCCAAGGATGGGGCCTACGAGCAGTACTTC. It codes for CASGLPTLLAGAKDGAYEQYF.

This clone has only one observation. CDR3 loop: CASSLRGSSYNSPLHF. The DNA for the CDR3 is TGCGCCAGCAGCTTGAGGGGGAGCTCCTATAATTCACCCCTCCACTTT. The chain is built from TRBV5-1 and TRBJ1-6; TRBD1 is a possible D gene (6 bases). The CDR3 length is 16 residues. Trimming pared 1 base from V and 0 bases from J, leaving 8 bases between. Germline V CDR1 and CDR2: SGHRS, YFSETQ.

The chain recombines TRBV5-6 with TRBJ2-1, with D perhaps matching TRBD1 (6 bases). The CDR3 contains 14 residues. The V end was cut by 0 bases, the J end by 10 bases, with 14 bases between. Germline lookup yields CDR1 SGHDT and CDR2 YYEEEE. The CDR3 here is CASSLGTRGGEQFF. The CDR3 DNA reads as TGTGCCAGCAGCTTGGGGACCAGGGGCGGGGAGCAGTTCTTC. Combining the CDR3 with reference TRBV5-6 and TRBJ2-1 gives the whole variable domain DAGVTQSPTHLIKTRGQQVTLRCSPKSGHDTVSWYQQALGQGPQFIFQYYEEEERQRGNFPDRFSGHQFPNYSSELNVNALLLGDSALYLCASSLGTRGGEQFFGPGTRLTVL.

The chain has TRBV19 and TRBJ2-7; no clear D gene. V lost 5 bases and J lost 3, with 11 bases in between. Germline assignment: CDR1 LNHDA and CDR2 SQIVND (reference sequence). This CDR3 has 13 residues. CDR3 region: CASSPAGVYEQYF. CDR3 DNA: TGTGCCAGTAGTCCCGCAGGCGTCTACGAGCAGTACTTC.

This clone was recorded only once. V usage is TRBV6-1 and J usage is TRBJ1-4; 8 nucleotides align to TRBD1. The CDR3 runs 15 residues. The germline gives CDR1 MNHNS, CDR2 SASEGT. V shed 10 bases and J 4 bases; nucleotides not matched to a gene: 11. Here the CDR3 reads CATRQGAFGNEKLFF. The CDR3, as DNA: TGTGCCACCAGGCAGGGGGCTTTTGGTAATGAAAAACTGTTTTTT.

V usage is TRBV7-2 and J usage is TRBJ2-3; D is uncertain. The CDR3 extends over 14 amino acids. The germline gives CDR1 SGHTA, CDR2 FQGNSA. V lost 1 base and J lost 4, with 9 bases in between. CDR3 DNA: TGTGCCAGCAGCTTAGTGCCAGGCCCAGATACGCAGTATTTT. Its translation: CASSLVPGPDTQYF. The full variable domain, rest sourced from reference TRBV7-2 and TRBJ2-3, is GAGVSQSPSNKVTEKGKDVELRCDPISGHTALYWYRQSLGQGLEFLIYFQGNSAPDKSGLPSDRFSAERTGGSVSTLTIQRTQQEDSAVYLCASSLVPGPDTQYFGPGTRLTVL.

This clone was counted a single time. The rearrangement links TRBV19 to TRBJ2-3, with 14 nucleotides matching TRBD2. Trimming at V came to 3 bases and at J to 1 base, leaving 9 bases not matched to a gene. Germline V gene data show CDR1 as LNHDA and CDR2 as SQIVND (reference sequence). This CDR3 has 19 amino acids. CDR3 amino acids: CASSMTSGGGLYGTDTQYF. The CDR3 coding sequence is TGTGCCAGTAGTATGACTAGCGGGGGGGGTCTTTATGGCACAGATACGCAGTATTTT. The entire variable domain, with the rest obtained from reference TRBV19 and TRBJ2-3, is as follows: DGGITQSPKYLFRKEGQNVTLSCEQNLNHDAMYWYRQDPGQGLRLIYYSQIVNDFQKGDIAEGYSVSREKKESFPLTVTSAQKNPTAFYLCASSMTSGGGLYGTDTQYFGPGTRLTVL.